These 5 T cell receptor beta chains were sequenced from one sample in a study of T cell repertoires in cytomegalovirus infection. TCRdb reprocessed the reads via MiXCR and lists one record per CDR3 protein. Found here are approximately 280,000 distinct CDR3 sequences, 20% to 25% of them singletons; the top ten hold roughly 20%. These receptors' targets are unknown. The sequencing used cultured PBMCs, collected from culture after CMV antigen stimulation. Receptors originate from a human donor in good health (CMV status not recorded). Some clones in this sample may be carry-over from other donors' samples.

This chain uses TRBV7-9 with TRBJ2-1; 9 positions match TRBD2. CDR3 size: 13 residues. Germline CDR1 SEHNR, CDR2 FQNEAQ (reference sequence). The trim removed 5 bases at V and 10 bases at J, leaving 6 bases unmatched. In DNA, the CDR3 is TGTGCCAGCAGCGGAATTAGCGGGGGAGAGCAGTTCTTC. It is translated as CASSGISGGEQFF.

This sequence joins TRBV10-3 and TRBJ2-2; TRBD1 might be the D (6 bases). The CDR3 is 15 amino acids. The V end was cut by 3 bases, the J end by 7 bases, with 15 bases between. The germline V gene encodes CDR1 ENHRY and CDR2 SYGVKD. Here the CDR3 DNA reads TGTGCCATCAGTGAAGCCCAGGGGCTCGGCGGGGAGCTGTTTTTT. It translates to CAISEAQGLGGELFF.

The table lists this clonotype with many counts. The chain uses TRBV4-1 and TRBJ2-1, with D possibly matching TRBD2 (5 bases). In germline, CDR1 is MGHRA, CDR2 YSYEKL. Trimming pared 0 bases from V and 5 bases from J, leaving 11 bases between. This CDR3 comprises 15 residues. CDR3: CASSQDTPADNEQFF. In DNA form, the CDR3 reads TGCGCCAGCAGCCAAGATACCCCAGCGGACAATGAGCAGTTCTTC.

The chain couples TRBV6-8 to TRBJ1-1; D perhaps matches TRBD1 (6 bases). V shed 5 bases and J shed 1 base, with 14 bases lying between them. The CDR3 runs 15 residues. Germline V CDR1 and CDR2: MNHGY, SAAAGT. The CDR3 here is CASSRRQDRNTEAFF. CDR3 bases: TGTGCCAGCAGTCGACGACAGGATCGGAACACTGAAGCTTTCTTT.

This clonotype has more than one count but fewer than ten. The chain carries TRBV5-1 and TRBJ2-1; D might be TRBD2 (5 bases). The CDR3 is 15 residues long. Trimming cost V 0 bases and J 1 base, with 8 bases left between them. CDR1 is SGHRS and CDR2 is YFSETQ in the germline V gene. The CDR3 region is CASSLGLQSYNEQFF. As DNA, the CDR3 is TGCGCCAGCAGCTTGGGACTACAATCCTACAATGAGCAGTTCTTC.